These T cell receptor beta chains were read from a single sample in a study of neurological immune-mediated disorders. TCRdb re-called the 5' RACE reads through MiXCR, storing one row per CDR3 protein. In the table there are fewer than 30,000 distinct CDR3 sequences, 13% of which are singletons. The sample was CD4+ T cells from blood. These TCRs come from a female donor with HTLV-1-associated myelopathy (HAM/TSP). Both conserved end residues are part of each CDR3. A D gene is named only where the DNA matches it firmly. Expanded clones are given a class, and other clones once, few, many or no size at all.

d_call j_call v_call clone_size cdr3_nt cdr3_aa
- TRBJ2-3 TRBV4-3 many TGCGCCAGCAGCCAAGTCCCCCCCCGGCCCACAGATACGCAGTATTTT CASSQVPPRPTDTQYF
- TRBJ2-1 TRBV2 many TGTGCCAGCAGTGTGGTCCGATACAATGAGCAGTTCTTC CASSVVRYNEQFF
- TRBJ1-1 TRBV6-5 many TGTGCCAGCAGCCACATCAGAGGGGGGTGGTACACTGAAGCTTTCTTT CASSHIRGGWYTEAFF
TRBD2 TRBJ2-1 TRBV7-6 - TGTGCCAGCAGCTTAGCGGCGGCTAGCGGCTACCTCAATGAGCAGTTCTTC CASSLAAASGYLNEQFF
- TRBJ2-3 TRBV5-1 many TGCGCCAGCAGCTTGGTTTCAGGGTCAGATACGCAGTATTTT CASSLVSGSDTQYF
- TRBJ1-5 TRBV20-1 many TGCAGTGCTAGAGAACCGGACAGCAATCAGCCCCAGCATTTT CSAREPDSNQPQHF
- TRBJ2-7 TRBV7-7 few TGTGCTAGCAGCTTAGAGCGCGGATCCTACGAGCAGTACTTC CASSLERGSYEQYF
- TRBJ2-5 TRBV5-1 many TGCGCCAGCAGCTTGGTGGCGGGGGAGACCCAGTACTTC CASSLVAGETQYF
TRBD1 TRBJ2-3 TRBV5-1 many TGCGCCAGCAGCTTGGAGGGGGCCACAGATACGCAGTATTTT CASSLEGATDTQYF
TRBD1 TRBJ1-5 TRBV6-5 many TGTGCCAGCAGCCAGGGGACAGCTAATCAGCCCCAGCATTTT CASSQGTANQPQHF
- TRBJ2-7 TRBV20-1 many TGCAGTGCTAGCCTCAGGGGTCCCTCTTACGAGCAGTACTTC CSASLRGPSYEQYF
TRBD1 TRBJ1-5 TRBV6-1 once TGTGCCAGCAGTGCCATTGCGACAGGGAGTAATCAGCCCCGGCATTTT CASSAIATGSNQPRHF
TRBD1 TRBJ1-5 TRBV7-8 many TGTGCCAGCAGCTGGGGACAGCGTGATCAGCCCCAGCATTTT CASSWGQRDQPQHF
- TRBJ2-3 TRBV5-1 many TGCGCCAGCAGCTCGGAGGGTTACGAAGGTACAGATACGCAGTATTTT CASSSEGYEGTDTQYF
TRBD2 TRBJ2-3 TRBV5-1 many TGCGCCAGCAGCTTTAACGGGAGGGATGGGGATACGCAGTATTTT CASSFNGRDGDTQYF
TRBD1 TRBJ1-1 TRBV6-1 many TGTGCCAGCAGTGAATCCAGGGGGGGTGAAGCTTTCTTT CASSESRGGEAFF
TRBD2 TRBJ2-5 TRBV19 few TGTGCCAGTAGTCGGAGCGGGGGCGCAGGAGAGACCCAGTACTTC CASSRSGGAGETQYF
TRBD2 TRBJ2-2 TRBV18 many TGTGCCAGCTCGGTGACCTTAGCGGGAGCGAACACCGGGGAGCTGTTTTTT CASSVTLAGANTGELFF
- TRBJ2-7 TRBV20-1 many TGCAGTGCCTCCAGGGGCAAGGGGTCCTACGAGCAGTACTTC CSASRGKGSYEQYF
- TRBJ1-5 TRBV12-3/TRBV12-4 many TGTGCCAGCAGTTTAGGGGGGGCCAGAGGCAATCAGCCCCAGCATTTT CASSLGGARGNQPQHF
TRBD2 TRBJ2-1 TRBV3-1 many TGTGCCAGCAGTCGACTAGCGGGAGTGACCTACAATGAGCAGTTCTTC CASSRLAGVTYNEQFF
- TRBJ1-6 TRBV20-1 - TGCAGTGCTATAGATTTCGGACAGACCTATAATTCATCCCTCCACTTT CSAIDFGQTYNSSLHF
- TRBJ2-5 TRBV5-1 many TGCGCCAGCAGCCCGGACCGGGACCCCTTACAAGAGACCCAGTACTTC CASSPDRDPLQETQYF
- TRBJ1-6 TRBV24-1 many TGTGCCACCAGTGAACGGTCGACAGGCCCTGGCTCCTATAATTCACCCCTCCACTTT CATSERSTGPGSYNSPLHF
TRBD2 TRBJ2-3 TRBV20-1 medium-sized TGCAGTGCTAGATCCAGCGGGGGAGACAGCACAGATACGCAGTATTTT CSARSSGGDSTDTQYF
- TRBJ2-3 TRBV10-3 many TGTGCCACGGAAGAAGGTAGCGGAGGATATCGTGATACGCAGTATTTT CATEEGSGGYRDTQYF
- TRBJ2-3 TRBV5-1 once TGCGCCAGCAGCGGGAGCAGCACAGATACGCAGTATTTT CASSGSSTDTQYF
- TRBJ2-1 TRBV6-5 many TGTGCCAGCAGTGCGGGACACCATAGGGAGCAGTTCTTC CASSAGHHREQFF
- TRBJ1-1 TRBV5-1 many TGCGCCAGCAGCTTCGACAGCCACTTGCCTGAAGCTTTCTTT CASSFDSHLPEAFF
- TRBJ2-2 TRBV7-9 many TGTGCCAGCAGCCTAGCCGGGACAATTCCCGGGGAGCTGTTTTTT CASSLAGTIPGELFF
- TRBJ1-1 TRBV20-1 many TGCAGTGGTGGGGGGAAAAGGGACACTGAAGCTTTCTTT CSGGGKRDTEAFF
TRBD2 TRBJ2-7 TRBV9 - TGTGCCAGCAGCGTAAGTCTGGGAGTGGGGACTAGAGGTTACGAGCACTACTTC CASSVSLGVGTRGYEHYF
TRBD1 TRBJ2-3 TRBV5-1 many TGCGCCAGCAGCTTGGGGTTGTTCCCCCGACAGGGGAGTCCTGCCACAGATACGCAGTATTTT CASSLGLFPRQGSPATDTQYF